This T cell receptor beta chain was captured by sequencing in a study of cytomegalovirus exposure and HLA in healthy donors. This clone showed up just once. Its antigen remains unknown. Although they were nominally healthy when sampled, donors likely had unrecorded immune exposures. The PCR made use of 60 Vbeta and 13 Jbeta primers. Method: immunoSEQ multiplex PCR; TCRdb's copy keeps in-frame clones and lacks some. The sample consists of some 120,000 clones, 75% of them appearing once. Findings and caveats of the study: Altogether, 150 or so TCR beta chains were recorded as cytomegalovirus-associated.

From germline, CDR1 is LNHDA and CDR2 SQIVND (reference sequence). The J segment lost 3 bases and the V segment lost 4 bases, leaving 6 bases of the junction unmatched. The CDR3 sequence is 15 residues long. The chain recombines TRBV19 with TRBJ2-3; TRBD1 agrees at 8 bases. Sequenced material: PBMCs. This TCR was sampled from a woman under 30 in good health and CMV-seronegative. Here the CDR3 DNA reads TGTGCCAGTAGTAAAACAGGGGGTCGGACAGATACGCAGTATTTT. This sequence encodes CASSKTGGRTDTQYF.